This TCR beta chain was identified in a study of human T cells and chemical hapten exposure (dated by TCRdb to about 2021). As for the study more broadly: For sensitization, 2% DPC in acetone was applied to a roughly 2 cm by roughly 2 cm area of upper inner arm skin. The libraries were sequenced as a pool, and the TCR yield per sample differed mostly because of small variations in library volumes within the pool. For TCR sequencing, blood came from 25 to 35 alopecia patients at anywhere from one to four time points (pre-sensitization, 2, 6 and 24 weeks). Blood samples were taken from patients before sensitization (week 0) and at 2, 6 and about 24 weeks after DPC sensitization. Patch testing was done on the upper back using Finn chambers containing 0.01% DPC, and results were scored after 6 days according to International Contact Dermatitis Research Group standards. Patients additionally received weekly therapeutic DPC doses to the scalp throughout the approximately 22-week study period. In alopecia patients, the study followed how the peripheral blood TCR repertoire changed in vivo over primary and secondary sensitization to diphenylcyclopropenone (DPC), a hapten. The mostly female patient cohort included alopecia areata with under or over 50% scalp involvement, alopecia totalis and alopecia universalis. Here is what the overall study found, with its caveats: DPC sensitization did not change the number of TCRs with a frequency above 1 in 1000, and there was no evidence of changes in global repertoire structure. Because every patient had alopecia, a presumed autoimmune disease, the patients' immune response might differ from that of healthy individuals. After repeated subsampling, the strength of the expansion versus patch-test correlation and the threshold at which it became significant changed. Patch test score correlated positively with the number of PT1 expanded TCRs, reaching significance at thresholds 8, 16 and 32 but not at 4. Expanded TCRs formed significantly more large CDR3 similarity clusters than pre-sensitization or healthy control sets, consistent with antigen-driven responses.

The receptor library was made with RACE. TCRdb records NextSeq 500 as the sequencer. During library preparation, unique molecular identifiers were attached to individual cDNA molecules so that TCRs could be counted in a quantitative, reproducible way. Each blood RNA sample was used to sequence both TCR alpha and TCR beta chains. As for how the authors treated the data: Samples had a median of 95,638 TCRs, with a range from about 23,224 to 750,000. V, J and CDR3 annotation of the TCR reads was performed with the Decombinator software suite. For PS versus PT1 abundance plots, all samples were subsampled to the same number of TCRs (28,000). TCRs were defined as expanded if absent before sensitization and observed at least eight times at the 2-week time point. TCRdb cleaned the public reads at Q25 with fastp, built clones with MiXCR and kept in-frame beta chains. Identical CDR3 protein sequences are pooled into one entry, listed with their most common genes and DNA. What appears here as the V and J calls and clone size reflects TCRdb's work, not the paper's. Recorded for this sample are about 69,000 distinct CDR3 sequences; under 13% of them occurred a single time. 6.8% of the sample is held by the ten biggest clonotypes.

The germline ends are 19 bases apart after V is trimmed by 7 bases and J by 6 bases. CDR1 and CDR2 (MGHDK, SYGVNS) derive from the germline V gene. The CDR3 measures 14 amino acids from cysteine to phenylalanine. Of all the DNA, just the CDR3 is kept, 42 bases in frame from base 1. Interpreted using the paper, the time point label stands for: patch test 2, 6 weeks after DPC sensitization. This specimen's treatment or condition label, interpreted: therapeutic diphenylcyclopropenone sensitization with weekly scalp DPC. Blood at each patch-test visit was drawn before the patch test was applied. Patients were eligible if aged 18 to 70, diagnosed with alopecia and judged suitable for DPC therapy, and pregnant patients were excluded. Total RNA was extracted from unfractionated whole blood collected in Tempus Blood RNA tubes. A few counts support this clonotype. Its antigen target is currently unknown. Per-base quality was not reported, and no clone a single base away is much larger than it.

The sample consisted of whole blood, taken in connection with sensitization to the hapten diphenylcyclopropenone (DPC). Recombination connected TRBV25-1 to TRBJ2-7, with TRBD1 as a weak D call on 5 bases. This clonotype was obtained from a woman aged 45 to 65 with alopecia areata. Some clones in this sample may be carry-over from other donors' samples. For the CDR3, the sequence is CASKGQSGFSEQYF. The sequenced DNA: TGTGCCAGCAAGGGGCAGTCCGGGTTCAGCGAGCAGTACTTC.